The sample holds many counts of the clone carrying this TCR beta chain. What it binds is unknown. The source of the sample is a study of T cells in Graves' hyperthyroidism and ophthalmopathy. Study context: Peripheral blood was obtained at initial diagnosis, preceding any treatment. Study-wide results and limits: A model of 13 V-J pairs discriminated ophthalmopathy from stable hyperthyroidism. For ophthalmopathy, model prediction preceded onset by a median about 6 months.

TCR beta CDR3 sequences were amplified from RNA transcripts. With the HTBI primer set, the TCR CDR3 went through a first round of RT-PCR. TCRdb fed the multiplex PCR reads into MiXCR, producing one record per CDR3 protein. The table includes around 540,000 distinct CDR3 sequences, 15% to 20% detected once. Patients were excluded for uncontrolled infection, other autoimmune disease, pregnancy or lactation. The source material was blood. The TCR was taken from a woman in her 30s with Graves' ophthalmopathy.

The CDR3 bases are TGTGCCAGCACATACCTTGGATCGAACACTGAAGCTTTCTTT. It specifies CASTYLGSNTEAFF. This sequence joins TRBV18 and TRBJ1-1, with D hard to call. This CDR3 comprises 14 residues. The germline CDR1 and CDR2 sequences are KGHSH and LQKENI. Deletions cut 8 bases from V and 1 base from J, with 14 bases between.